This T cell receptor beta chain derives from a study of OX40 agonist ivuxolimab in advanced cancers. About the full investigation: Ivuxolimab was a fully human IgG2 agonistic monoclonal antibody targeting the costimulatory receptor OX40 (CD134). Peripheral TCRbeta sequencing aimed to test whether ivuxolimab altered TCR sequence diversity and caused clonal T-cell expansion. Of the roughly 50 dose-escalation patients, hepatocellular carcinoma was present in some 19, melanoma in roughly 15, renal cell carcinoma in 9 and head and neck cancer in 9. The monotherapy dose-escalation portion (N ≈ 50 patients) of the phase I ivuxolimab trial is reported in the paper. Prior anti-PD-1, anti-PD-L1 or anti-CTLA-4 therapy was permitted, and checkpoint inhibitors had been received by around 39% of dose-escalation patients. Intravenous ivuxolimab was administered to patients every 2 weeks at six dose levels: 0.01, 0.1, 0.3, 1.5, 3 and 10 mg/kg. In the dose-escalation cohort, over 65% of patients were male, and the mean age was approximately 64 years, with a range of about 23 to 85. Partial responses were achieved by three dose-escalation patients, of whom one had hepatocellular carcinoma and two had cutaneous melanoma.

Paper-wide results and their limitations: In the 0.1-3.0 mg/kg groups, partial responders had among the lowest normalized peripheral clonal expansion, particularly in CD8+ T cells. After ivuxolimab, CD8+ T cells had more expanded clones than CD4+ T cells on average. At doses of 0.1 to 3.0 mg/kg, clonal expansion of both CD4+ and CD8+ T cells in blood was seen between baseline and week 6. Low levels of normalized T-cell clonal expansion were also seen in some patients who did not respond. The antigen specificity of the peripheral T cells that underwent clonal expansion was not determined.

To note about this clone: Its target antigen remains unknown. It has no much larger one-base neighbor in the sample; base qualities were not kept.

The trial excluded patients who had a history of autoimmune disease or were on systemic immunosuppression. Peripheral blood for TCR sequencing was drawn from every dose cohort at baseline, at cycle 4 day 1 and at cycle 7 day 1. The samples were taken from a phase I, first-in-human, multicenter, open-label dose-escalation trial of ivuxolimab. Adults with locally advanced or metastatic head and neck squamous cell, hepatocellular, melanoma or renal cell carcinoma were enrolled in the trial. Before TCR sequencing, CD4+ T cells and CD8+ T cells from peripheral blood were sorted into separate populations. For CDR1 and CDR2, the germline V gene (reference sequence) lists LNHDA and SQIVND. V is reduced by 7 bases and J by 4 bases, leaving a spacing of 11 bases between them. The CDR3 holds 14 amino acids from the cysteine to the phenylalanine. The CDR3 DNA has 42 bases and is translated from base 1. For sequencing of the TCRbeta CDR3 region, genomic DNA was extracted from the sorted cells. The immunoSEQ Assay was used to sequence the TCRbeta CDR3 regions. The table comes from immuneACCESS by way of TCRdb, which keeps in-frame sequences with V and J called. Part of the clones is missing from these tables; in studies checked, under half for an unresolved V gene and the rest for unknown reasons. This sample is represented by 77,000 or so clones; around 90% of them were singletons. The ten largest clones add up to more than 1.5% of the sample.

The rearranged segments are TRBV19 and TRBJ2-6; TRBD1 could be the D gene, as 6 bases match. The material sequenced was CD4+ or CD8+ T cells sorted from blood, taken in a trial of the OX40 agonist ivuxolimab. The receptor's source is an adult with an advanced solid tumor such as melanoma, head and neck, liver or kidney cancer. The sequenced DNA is TGTGCCAGTATCCAGGGGTCCGGGGCCAACGTCCTGACTTTC. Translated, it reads CASIQGSGANVLTF.